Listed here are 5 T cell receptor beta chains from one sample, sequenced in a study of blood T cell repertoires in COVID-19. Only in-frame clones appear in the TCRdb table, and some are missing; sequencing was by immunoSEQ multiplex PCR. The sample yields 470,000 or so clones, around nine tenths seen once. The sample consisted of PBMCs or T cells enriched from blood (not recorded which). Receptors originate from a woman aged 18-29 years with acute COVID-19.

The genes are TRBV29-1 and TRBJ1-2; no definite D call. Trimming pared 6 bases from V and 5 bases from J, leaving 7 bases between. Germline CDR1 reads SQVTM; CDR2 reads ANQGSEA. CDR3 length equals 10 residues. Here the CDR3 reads CSVLLYGYTF. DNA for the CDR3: TGCAGCGTCCTCTTATATGGCTACACCTTC. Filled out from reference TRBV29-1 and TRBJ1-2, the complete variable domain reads SAVISQKPSRDICQRGTSLTIQCQVDSQVTMMFWYRQQPGQSLTLIATANQGSEATYESGFVIDKFPISRPNLTFSTLTVSNMSPEDSSIYLCSVLLYGYTFGSGTRLTVV.

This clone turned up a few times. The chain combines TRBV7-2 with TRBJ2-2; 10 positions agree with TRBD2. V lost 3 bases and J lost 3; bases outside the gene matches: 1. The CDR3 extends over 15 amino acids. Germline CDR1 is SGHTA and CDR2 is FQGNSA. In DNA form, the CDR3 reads TGTGCCAGCAGCTTTGGACTAGCGGACACCGGGGAGCTGTTTTTT. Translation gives CASSFGLADTGELFF.

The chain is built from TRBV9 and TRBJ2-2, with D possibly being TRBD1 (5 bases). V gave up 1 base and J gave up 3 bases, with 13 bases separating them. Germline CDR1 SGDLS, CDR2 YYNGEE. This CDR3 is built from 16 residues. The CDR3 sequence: CASSVMGQGDTGELFF. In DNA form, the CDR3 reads TGTGCCAGCAGCGTAATGGGTCAGGGTGACACCGGGGAGCTGTTTTTT.

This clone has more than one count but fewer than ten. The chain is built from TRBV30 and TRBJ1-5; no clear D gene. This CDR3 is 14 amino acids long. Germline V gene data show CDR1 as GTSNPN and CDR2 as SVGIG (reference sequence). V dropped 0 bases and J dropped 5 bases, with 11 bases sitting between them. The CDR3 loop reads CAWSVSGNHQPQHF. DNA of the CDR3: TGTGCCTGGAGTGTTTCGGGGAACCATCAGCCCCAGCATTTT.

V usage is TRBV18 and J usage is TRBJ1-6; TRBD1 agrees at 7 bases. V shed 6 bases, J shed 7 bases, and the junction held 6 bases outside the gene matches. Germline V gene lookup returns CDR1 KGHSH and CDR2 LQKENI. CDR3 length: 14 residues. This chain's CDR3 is CASSSGTENSPLHF. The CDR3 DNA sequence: TGTGCCAGCTCCTCCGGGACAGAAAATTCACCCCTCCACTTT.